These T cell receptor beta chains were read from a single sample in a study of T cell changes during pregnancy in multiple sclerosis. Profiled with immunoSEQ multiplex PCR; TCRdb holds only in-frame clones, not every one. The table records more than 50,000 clones, roughly nine tenths of them present only once. Sequenced material: peripheral blood, taken in the first trimester of pregnancy. These TCRs come from a female donor in good health, enrolled as a control in a pregnancy study. CDR3s include the opening cysteine and the closing phenylalanine or tryptophan. A D gene is named only where the DNA matches it firmly. Size is stated for part of the rows, as once, few or many counts, or as a class when the clone is expanded.

>TRBD1|TRBV4-3|NA|TRBJ2-7
TGCGCCAGCAGCCAGCTCCAGGGGGCTAATTACGAGCAGTACTTC
CASSQLQGANYEQYF
>TRBD1|TRBV9|NA|TRBJ2-3
TGTGCCAGCAGCCCCCGACAGGGGGACAATAGAAGGAATACGCAGTATTTT
CASSPRQGDNRRNTQYF
>NA|TRBV11-3|NA|TRBJ2-7
TGTGCCAGCAGCTTAGGCGGAATAGCCTACGAGCAGTACTTC
CASSLGGIAYEQYF
>NA|TRBV6-6|NA|TRBJ2-1
TGTGCCAGCAGAGGGGAAGGCAGCAATGAGCAGTTCTTC
CASRGEGSNEQFF
>TRBD1|TRBV6-5|NA|TRBJ1-1
TGTGCCAGCAGTTTGGGACAGGGGGCGGGGTGGGCTTTCTTT
CASSLGQGAGWAFF
>NA|TRBV19|NA|TRBJ2-1
TGTGCCAGTAGCCCTCTAGGCGCTACCCCCCACAATGAGCAGTTCTTC
CASSPLGATPHNEQFF
>NA|TRBV5-1|NA|TRBJ1-1
TGCGCCAGCAGACCGTCCAGGAGCACTAGTGAAGCTTTCTTT
CASRPSRSTSEAFF
>NA|TRBV12-2|NA|TRBJ1-6
TGTGCAAGTCGCTTAGCCTGGGAGGGGAGCTCCTATAATTCACCCCTCCACTTT
CASRLAWEGSSYNSPLHF
>NA|TRBV5-1|NA|TRBJ2-7
TGCGCCAGCGGGAGCACCTACGAGCAGTACTTC
CASGSTYEQYF
>TRBD2|TRBV28|NA|TRBJ2-5
TGTGCCAGCTCGGATCCCGGACTAGCGGAGACCCAGTACTTC
CASSDPGLAETQYF
>NA|TRBV7-8|NA|TRBJ2-5
TGTGCCAGCAGCTTCGGAGGGTGGGAGACCCAGTACTTC
CASSFGGWETQYF
>TRBD1|TRBV2|NA|TRBJ1-5
TGTGCCAGCAGCGGGACAGGGGCCGGCAATCAGCCCCAGCATTTT
CASSGTGAGNQPQHF
>NA|TRBV20-1|NA|TRBJ1-2
TGCAGTGCCACAGACTATGGCTACACCTTC
CSATDYGYTF
>TRBD1|TRBV7-7|NA|TRBJ2-5
TGTGCCAGCAGCCTTGTAGCAGGGGGCAGAGAGACCCAGTACTTC
CASSLVAGGRETQYF
>NA|TRBV29-1|once|TRBJ1-6
TGCAGCGCCGCAACGGGGGGTGATAATTCACCCCTCCACTTT
CSAATGGDNSPLHF
>TRBD2|TRBV7-9|NA|TRBJ2-7
TGTGCCAGCAGCTTTTTGACTAGCCCGGCCTCCTACGAGCAGTACTTC
CASSFLTSPASYEQYF
>NA|TRBV9|NA|TRBJ1-1
TGTGCCAGCAGCTCTACGGGCGGGATTGGTACTGAAGCTTTCTTT
CASSSTGGIGTEAFF
>TRBD1|TRBV30|NA|TRBJ2-7
TGTGCCTGGAGTGTAACAGGGGATTACGAGCAGTACTTC
CAWSVTGDYEQYF
>NA|TRBV13|NA|TRBJ2-1
TGTGCCAGCAGCCCAGACTCGATTTCCTACAATGAGCAGTTCTTC
CASSPDSISYNEQFF
>NA|TRBV4-2|NA|TRBJ2-6
TGTGCCAGCAGCCAAATGATCGGGGGTGATCGGGCCAACGTCCTGACTTTC
CASSQMIGGDRANVLTF
>TRBD1|TRBV7-9|once|TRBJ2-7
TGTGCCAGCAGCTGGGGACAGACCTACGAGCAGTACTTC
CASSWGQTYEQYF
>NA|TRBV11-3|once|TRBJ2-2
TGTGCCAGCAGCTTATGGCAGGGTGACACCGGGGAGCTGTTTTTT
CASSLWQGDTGELFF
>NA|TRBV5-1|NA|TRBJ1-5
TGCGCCAGCAGCTGGGCGGGCGAAGATGGGCCCCAGCATTTT
CASSWAGEDGPQHF
>NA|TRBV9|NA|TRBJ1-1
TGTGCCAGCAGCTCCCAGCAGGGTACAGAAGCTTTCTTT
CASSSQQGTEAFF
>TRBD1|TRBV5-4|NA|TRBJ2-7
TGTGCCAGCAGCTTACGGGACAGACTCGAGCAGTACTTC
CASSLRDRLEQYF
>NA|TRBV10-3|NA|TRBJ1-5
TGTGCCATCAGTTCAGGTAGCAATCAGCCCCAGCATTTT
CAISSGSNQPQHF
>NA|TRBV6-6|few|TRBJ2-7
TGTGCCAGCGGTCTACAACTACACGGCGAGCAGTACTTC
CASGLQLHGEQYF
>TRBD1|TRBV29-1|NA|TRBJ2-1
TGCAGCGTTGAAGGGGGACAGGTGTACAATGAGCAGTTCTTC
CSVEGGQVYNEQFF
>NA|TRBV18|NA|TRBJ2-1
TGTGCCAGCTCGGACCTCGGGACAAACAGCTACAATGAGCAGTTCTTC
CASSDLGTNSYNEQFF
>TRBD2|TRBV11-3|NA|TRBJ2-7
TGTGCCAGCAGCTTCGATAAGGCGGGAGAGACCTACGAGCAGTACTTC
CASSFDKAGETYEQYF
>TRBD1|TRBV7-9|NA|TRBJ1-6
TGTGCCAGCAGCTACGACAGGGTTGTGGATAATTCACCCCTCCACTTT
CASSYDRVVDNSPLHF
>TRBD2|TRBV2|NA|TRBJ2-3
TGTGCCAGCGGCGGGAGGGTCACGGATACGCAGTATTTT
CASGGRVTDTQYF
>NA|TRBV29-1|NA|TRBJ2-5
TGCAGCGTTCCAGGGGAGTGGGAATCGGAGACCCAGTACTTC
CSVPGEWESETQYF
>TRBD2|TRBV6-6|NA|TRBJ2-1
TGTGCCAGCACCCCTAGGGCGGGAGCTGCCCACAATGAGCAGTTCTTC
CASTPRAGAAHNEQFF
>NA|TRBV5-4|few|TRBJ1-2
TGTGCCAGCAGCTCACAGGGTGGCTACACCTTC
CASSSQGGYTF
>NA|TRBV29-1|once|TRBJ2-7
TGCAGCGTTGAAGACTCCACTACTACTATCTCCTACGAGCAGTACTTC
CSVEDSTTTISYEQYF
>NA|TRBV4-3|NA|TRBJ2-3
TGCGCCAGCAGCCAAGATCGGCGGAACACAGATACGCAGTATTTT
CASSQDRRNTDTQYF
>NA|TRBV7-7|NA|TRBJ1-2
TGTGCTAGCAGCGTAACAGGTCCCCCCACGGAAAACTATGGCTACACCTTC
CASSVTGPPTENYGYTF
>TRBD2|TRBV27|NA|TRBJ2-5
TGTGCCAGCAGGGCCCTTGGGGCCGGGAGGGACGGTTGGACCCAGTACTTC
CASRALGAGRDGWTQYF
>NA|TRBV2|once|TRBJ2-2
TGTGCCAGCACTTCGTTGGGACTCAACACCGGGGAGCTGTTTTTT
CASTSLGLNTGELFF
>TRBD1|TRBV27|NA|TRBJ2-5
TGTGCCAGCAGTTTACTCGGACCGGACAGGGACGCCCGAGAGACCCAGTACTTC
CASSLLGPDRDARETQYF
>NA|TRBV7-2|once|TRBJ2-2
TGTGCCAGCAGCTCCACAGGGATCAACACCGGGGAGCTGTTTTTT
CASSSTGINTGELFF
>NA|TRBV2|NA|TRBJ1-1
TGTGCCAGCAGGGGGGACACCGTGAACACTGAAGCTTTCTTT
CASRGDTVNTEAFF
>NA|TRBV7-2|NA|TRBJ2-3
TGTGCCAGCAGCACCGGACAGAAAGATACGCAGTATTTT
CASSTGQKDTQYF
>NA|TRBV7-2|NA|TRBJ2-1
TGTGCCAGCAGCTTATTAGGGGTGCAGTTCTTC
CASSLLGVQFF
>NA|TRBV21-1|NA|TRBJ2-7
TGTGCCAGCAGCAAAGGGGACAGATACTACGAGCAGTACTTC
CASSKGDRYYEQYF
>TRBD2|TRBV10-3|NA|TRBJ2-1
TGTGCCATCGGAAGCGGGGGGGCTTCCTACAATGAGCAGTTCTTC
CAIGSGGASYNEQFF
>TRBD1|TRBV29-1|NA|TRBJ2-7
TGCAGCGCGGGGACAGCTACCTACGAGCAGTACTTC
CSAGTATYEQYF
>TRBD1|TRBV7-2|NA|TRBJ1-2
TGTGCCAGCAGCCAGGGGGGACTGGCCCATGGCTACACCTTC
CASSQGGLAHGYTF
>TRBD1|TRBV10-3|NA|TRBJ2-3
TGTGCCATCAAAGACAGGGCGACAGATACGCAGTATTTT
CAIKDRATDTQYF
>TRBD2|TRBV7-2|NA|TRBJ2-2
TGTGCCAGCAGCTCTTTCGGTAGCGGGGGGGCCTACACCGGGGAGCTGTTTTTT
CASSSFGSGGAYTGELFF
>TRBD2|TRBV9|NA|TRBJ2-1
TGTGCCAGCAGCGTCGCAGCCTGGGGACTAGCGGGCATCAATGAGCAGTTCTTC
CASSVAAWGLAGINEQFF
>TRBD2|TRBV5-4|NA|TRBJ2-1
TGCGCCAGCAGCCCCTCTAGCGGGAACCCCTACAATGAGCAGTTCTTC
CASSPSSGNPYNEQFF
>NA|TRBV7-2|NA|TRBJ1-2
TGTGCCAGCAGCTTGGGTACAGGGAACTATGGCTACACCTTC
CASSLGTGNYGYTF